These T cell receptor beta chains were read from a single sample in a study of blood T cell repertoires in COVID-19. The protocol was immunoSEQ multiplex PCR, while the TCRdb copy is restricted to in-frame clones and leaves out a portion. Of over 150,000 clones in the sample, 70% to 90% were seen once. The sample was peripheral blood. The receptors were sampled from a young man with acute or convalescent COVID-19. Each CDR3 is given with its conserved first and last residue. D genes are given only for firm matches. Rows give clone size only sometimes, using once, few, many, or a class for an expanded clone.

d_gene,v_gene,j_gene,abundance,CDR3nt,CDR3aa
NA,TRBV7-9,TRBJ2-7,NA,TGTGCCAGCAGCTTTCTGTCCGGGGACTACGAGCAGTACTTC,CASSFLSGDYEQYF
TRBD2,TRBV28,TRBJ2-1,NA,TGTGCCAGCAGAACCTCGGGACTAGCGGGAGTAGATGAGCAGTTCTTC,CASRTSGLAGVDEQFF
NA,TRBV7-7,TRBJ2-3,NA,TGTGCTAGCAGCTTAGGGGGGGGGCTGACAGATACGCAGTATTTT,CASSLGGGLTDTQYF
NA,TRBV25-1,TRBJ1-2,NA,TGTGCCAGCAGTCAACGGACGGGACTCGTGGGCTACACCTTC,CASSQRTGLVGYTF
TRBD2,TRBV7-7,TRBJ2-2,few,TGTGCTAGCAGCTTAGGACTAGCCACCGGGGAGCTGTTTTTT,CASSLGLATGELFF
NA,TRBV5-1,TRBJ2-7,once,TGCGCCAGCAGCCTTACGACACCGTCCTACGAGCAGTACTTC,CASSLTTPSYEQYF
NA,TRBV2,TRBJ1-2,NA,TGTGCCAGCAGAAGGGGTGGGGGCTCCTTCTATGGCTACACCTTC,CASRRGGGSFYGYTF
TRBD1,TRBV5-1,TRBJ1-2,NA,TGCGCCAGCAGCTTGGCCGGGACAGGGGGCGTTCGAGGAGGCTACACCTTC,CASSLAGTGGVRGGYTF
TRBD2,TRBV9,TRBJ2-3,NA,TGTGCCAGCAGCGTATCACGGGACTACCACACAGATACGCAGTATTTT,CASSVSRDYHTDTQYF
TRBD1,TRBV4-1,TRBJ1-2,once,TGCGCCAGCAGCCAAGCCCTGAGGGGACAGAAGGAATGTGGCTACACCTTC,CASSQALRGQKECGYTF
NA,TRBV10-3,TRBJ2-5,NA,TGTGCCATCAGTGAAGAGGGCTACCCAGAGACCCAGTACTTC,CAISEEGYPETQYF
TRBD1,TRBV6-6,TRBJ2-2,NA,TGTGCCAGCAGTTACCGGCAGGGGGCGGCCGGGGAGCTGTTTTTT,CASSYRQGAAGELFF
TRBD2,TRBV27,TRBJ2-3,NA,TGTGCCAGCAGTTTACGTACTTGGGCTAGCGGGACAAAAGATACGCAGTATTTT,CASSLRTWASGTKDTQYF
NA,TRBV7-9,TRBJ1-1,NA,TGTGCCAGCAGCTTGGAGACAGCCAACACTGAAGCTTTCTTT,CASSLETANTEAFF
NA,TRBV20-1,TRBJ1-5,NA,TGCAGTGCTAGTAGGTCAGGCCGCCTTGGGCAGCATTTT,CSASRSGRLGQHF
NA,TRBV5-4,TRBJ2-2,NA,TGTGCCAGCAGCCAGATCACCGGGGAGCTGTTTTTT,CASSQITGELFF
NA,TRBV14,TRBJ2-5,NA,TGTGCCAGCAGCCAAGGAGGCGGGGTTGAGACCCAGTACTTC,CASSQGGGVETQYF
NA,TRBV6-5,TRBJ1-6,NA,TGTGCCAGCGGGATTGGGGGGAATAATTCACCCCTCCACTTT,CASGIGGNNSPLHF
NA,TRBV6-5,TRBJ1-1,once,TGTGCCAGCAGTTCGAGACCGAGGATGAACACTGAAGCTTTCTTT,CASSSRPRMNTEAFF
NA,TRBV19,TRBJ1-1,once,TGTGCCAGTAGCGTACAGGAGGGGTTGGGTATTTTCAACACTGAAGCTTTCTTT,CASSVQEGLGIFNTEAFF
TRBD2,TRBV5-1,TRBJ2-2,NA,TGCGCCAGCAGCTGGACTAGCGGGGGAAACACCGGGGAGCTGTTTTTT,CASSWTSGGNTGELFF
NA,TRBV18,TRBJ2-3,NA,TGTGCCAGCTCACCACTGGGGGCGAGCACAGATACGCAGTATTTT,CASSPLGASTDTQYF
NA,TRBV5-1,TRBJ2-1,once,TGCGCCAGCAGCTTCGGCAGGGTAAATGAGCAGTTCTTC,CASSFGRVNEQFF
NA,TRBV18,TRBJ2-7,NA,TGTGCCAGCTCATCTATGACTACCTACGAGCAGTACTTC,CASSSMTTYEQYF
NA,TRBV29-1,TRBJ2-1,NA,TGCAGCGTACAGGGTTGGTCCTACAATGAGCAGTTCTTC,CSVQGWSYNEQFF
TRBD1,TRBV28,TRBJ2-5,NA,TGTGCCAGCAGACCTTCCGGGACAGGGAGGGAGACCCAGTACTTC,CASRPSGTGRETQYF